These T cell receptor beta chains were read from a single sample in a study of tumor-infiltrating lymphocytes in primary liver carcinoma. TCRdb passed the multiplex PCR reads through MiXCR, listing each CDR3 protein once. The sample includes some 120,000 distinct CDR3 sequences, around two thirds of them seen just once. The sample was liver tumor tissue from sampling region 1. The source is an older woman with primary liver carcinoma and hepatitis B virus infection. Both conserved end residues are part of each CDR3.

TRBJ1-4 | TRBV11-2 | CASSITRQVATNEKLFF
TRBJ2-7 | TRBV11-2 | CASTTPEREARGEQYF
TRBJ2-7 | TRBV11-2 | CASRKPGLAEIYEQYF
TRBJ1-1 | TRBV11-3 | CASSSGGAENTEAFF
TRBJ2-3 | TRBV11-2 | CASSLDDRTTTDTQYF
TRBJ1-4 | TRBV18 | CASSQDTTTNEKLFF
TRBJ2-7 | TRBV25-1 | CASSLSGYEQYF
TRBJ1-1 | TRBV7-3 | CASSSNPGGRTEAFF
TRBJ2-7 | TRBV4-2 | CASSRGTSVEYEQYF
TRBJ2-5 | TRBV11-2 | CASSRDTLETQYF
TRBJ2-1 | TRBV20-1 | CSARGATGVLRNEQFF
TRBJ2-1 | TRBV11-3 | CASSRQNGVEPQFF
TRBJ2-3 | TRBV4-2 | CASIQDLARGDTRYF
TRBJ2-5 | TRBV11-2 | CDSRRKRGETQYF
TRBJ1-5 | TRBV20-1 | CSALNRQGANRNQPQHF
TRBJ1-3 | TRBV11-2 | CAGNFNPQAGRGNTIYF
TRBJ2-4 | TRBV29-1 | CSVVDRGPENIQYF
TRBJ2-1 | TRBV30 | CAWSVRRAGYNEQFF
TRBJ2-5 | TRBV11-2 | CASSRGSEQAIQETLYF
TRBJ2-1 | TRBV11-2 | CASSLRRVGGEQLF
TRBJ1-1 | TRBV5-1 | CASSSTENTEASF
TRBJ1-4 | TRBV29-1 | CSVAPQGLDEKLFF
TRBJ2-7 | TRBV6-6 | CASSYSQAYEQYF
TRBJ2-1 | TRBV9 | CASNGGIAYNEQFF
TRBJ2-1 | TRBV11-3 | CVGSLETSGLNEQFF